This T cell receptor beta chain came from a study of blood T cell repertoires in COVID-19. This CDR3 contains 16 residues. Germline-derived CDR1 and CDR2 are LNHDA and SQIVND (reference sequence). V shed 6 bases and J shed 0 bases, with 17 bases lying between them. Produced via immunoSEQ multiplex PCR; TCRdb's table is partial and in-frame only. The sample records 150,000 to 200,000 clones, over 80% being singletons. The table lists this clone with a few counts. Sequencing used peripheral blood. This TCR came from a middle-aged woman with COVID-19, enrolled during active disease. V usage is TRBV19 and J usage is TRBJ1-2; D perhaps matches TRBD1 (6 bases). The CDR3 is CASRRGGRGPNYGYTF. In nucleotides, the CDR3 is TGTGCCAGTAGGAGGGGGGGTAGAGGTCCTAACTATGGCTACACCTTC.